This T cell receptor beta chain emerged from a study of cytomegalovirus exposure and HLA in healthy donors listed by TCRdb under 2017. Concerning the study at large: In an earlier analysis of some 610 of the donors, about 260 Gb of sequence data and 100 million or so unique TCR beta sequences from 180 million or so T cells were reported. Approximately 310 gigabases of sequencing data and around 87 million unique TCR sequences were included in an early release covering about 700 HLA-typed donors. Among the approximately 430 genotyped donors, around 81% belonged to the genetic ancestry cluster associated with self-reported Caucasian donors. The study aimed to test whether signatures of past pathogen exposure could be identified by cataloging public T cell receptors. Using immunosequencing, the study profiled T cell repertoires from 550 to 750 subjects and related those repertoires to cytomegalovirus serostatus. Along with the approximately 620-subject first cohort, a separate validation cohort of approximately 110 different subjects was used. The study combined high-throughput TCR immunosequencing, statistical association of individual TCRs with disease status, and machine learning to predict cytomegalovirus infection status. In a later analysis, previously published TCR beta repertoires from 500 to 750 donors were re-analyzed and high-resolution HLA genotyping was added so that TCR occurrence patterns could be studied. In the later analysis, no new phenotypic data were used to find candidate immune exposures; instead, reliance was placed on TCR beta sequences and their occurrence across donors. In an earlier analysis of about 590 of the donors, high-throughput TCR beta sequencing was used to judge whether each TCR beta V gene segment behaved as functional or pseudogenic. Donor age, sex, ethnicity and CMV serostatus were compiled alongside the repertoire data. Genome-wide SNP genotypes for about 65% of the roughly 700 donors were used in a later genetic analysis, which treated that subset as a discovery cohort. All discovery cohort repertoires had been generated on a single sequencing platform. HLA typing covered class I and class II loci at four-digit resolution. Typing coverage varied by locus: about 620-640 donors for A, B, C, DRB1 and DQB1; roughly 500 for DQA1; about 590 for DPA1; under 490 for DPB1. About five DR-DQ haplotypes were treated as single units for association and clustering because of strong linkage in the cohort. On average, roughly 200,000 unique TCR beta nucleotide sequences were sequenced per donor among a few hundred genotyped donors of the cohort, with about 17% of those sequences being non-productive. On the study overall, not on this receptor specifically: Several of the top co-occurrence clusters appeared to be linked to parvovirus B19, influenza, CMV and Epstein-Barr virus, according to a later analysis. In vitro tests confirmed that a few of the cytomegalovirus-associated TCR beta chains recognize cytomegalovirus antigens. In a later analysis, around 15,000 TCR beta sequences were associated with specific HLA alleles at a false discovery rate of 0.05. An association between a missense DCLRE1C variant and V-gene and J-gene trimming of TCR beta chains was found in a later genetic analysis and replicated in an independent cohort. A further reported finding was that TCR beta sequences accurately predicted the HLA-A and HLA-B alleles for most subjects in the first cohort. In a later analysis, HLA-associated TCR beta chains were found to be more clonally expanded and to have lower generation probabilities than equally common non-associated chains. When HLA alleles, especially DR and DQ, strongly co-occurred, TCR associations were difficult to assign to individual alleles. Only TCR beta chains were sequenced in this cohort, and the absence of alpha or paired-chain data limited detectable features. About 17 rarely observed V segments, including chromosome 9 orphons, were excluded from the earlier analysis of approximately 500 of the donors because counts were too low. For the cohort, immune exposure information was limited to CMV serostatus. In the study, about 150 TCR beta chains were listed as associated with cytomegalovirus. A cluster of highly shared sequence variants was judged likely to represent a technical artifact of the sequencing pipeline. Cytomegalovirus status was reported to be diagnosed by the classifier with high specificity and sensitivity in both the original and validation cohorts. Because HLA typing was missing for some donors at each locus, association tests included only the typed subset. Across donors, most TCR sequences were observed very rarely, whereas some public TCRs were present in many individuals. According to a later analysis, most CMV-associated TCR beta chains appeared to be HLA-restricted, and the HLA associations seemed to be driven largely by CMV exposure. In a later analysis, the rate of TCR association differed among HLA loci, with DRB1 alleles having the most associated TCRs and HLA-C alleles having the fewest. Broadly in line with IMGT annotations, most TCR beta V segments showed up in productive rearrangements about 87% or about 30% of the time in an earlier analysis of approximately 640 of the donors. Correlated functional status among segregating V segments might be attributable to linkage disequilibrium, but an unknown experimental factor could not be ruled out. Compared with the roughly 700-donor mean, donors in an Asian-associated ancestry cluster had fewer N-insertions in productive TCRs, according to a later genetic analysis. Presence/absence analyses assumed roughly uniform sequencing depth across donors, an assumption that may not hold. Some IMGT-functional V segments, including TRBV6-2 and TRBV6-3, could not be distinguished by the 87-base-pair reads and were therefore excluded. The authors suggested that the approach could potentially be generalized to other disease states and immunological phenotypes.

The library was obtained by the immunoSEQ multiplex PCR assay. A mixture of 60 forward primers for TCR Vbeta segments and 13 reverse primers for TCR Jbeta segments was used in the multiplex PCR. A multiplex PCR assay on genomic DNA amplified the CDR3 region of rearranged TCR beta genes. Amplified TCR beta libraries were sequenced as 87-base-pair reads on the Illumina HiSeq System. The authors' pipeline ran thus. A later analysis tallied 75 million to 95 million unique TCR beta chains across the 660 or so repertoires, and about 10 million of those chains were shared by two or more donors. Raw reads were error-corrected and collapsed into unique sequences with a nearest-neighbor algorithm that merged closely related sequences to remove PCR and sequencing errors. CDR3 sequences were aligned to IMGT reference sequences to assign V, D and J gene segments. Each retained sequence needed at least a six-nucleotide match to both a V gene segment and a J gene segment. A rearrangement was called productive if the CDR3 had no stop codons and remained in frame with V and J, and every other rearrangement was called non-productive. CDR3 was defined by IMGT convention, running from the second conserved V-encoded cysteine to the conserved J-encoded phenylalanine. The earlier analysis of about 610 of the donors excluded any sequence lacking an unambiguous match to a single V gene segment. An earlier analysis of a few hundred of the donors classified V segments as functional when productive rearrangements were above 56.7% and as segregating when the standard deviation between donors was above 5%. A statistical classification framework was developed to diagnose cytomegalovirus status using the catalog of TCR beta chain sequences. V and J gene assignment, in a later analysis, came from comparing TCR nucleotide sequences with IMGT/GENE-DB human TR gene sequences. Using the TCRdist pipeline, a later analysis assigned CDR3 sequences along with most-parsimonious VDJ recombination scenarios. In a later analysis, every TCR beta chain was defined by the combination of its CDR3 amino acid sequence and its V-gene family, and reads without a unique V-gene family were dropped. In a later analysis, fewer than 600 highly shared, low-generation-probability nucleotide sequences were removed to address suspected cross-contamination and a sequencing artifact. For each public chain, a later analysis derived a clonal expansion index from normalized ranks of inferred template counts within each repertoire. In a later analysis, generation probabilities were computed using a VDJ recombination model fitted to out-of-frame rearrangements, and the results were checked against IGoR. In a later analysis, TCR-TCR, TCR-HLA and TCR-CMV co-occurrence was scored with hypergeometric tests, and a repertoire-size bias correction was applied to TCR pairs. False discovery rates were estimated in a later analysis by permuting HLA or CMV assignments 20 times. A later analysis grouped co-occurring TCRs with DBSCAN, adding TCRdist sequence similarity when clustering within HLA-allele-positive subsets. Repertoires with fewer than 30,000 or more than 120,000 public chains were left out of co-occurrence clustering, as were a handful of repertoires with anomalous nucleotide sharing. TCRdb obtained this table from immuneACCESS and retained in-frame rearrangements with V and J assigned. These tables miss some clones; where compared with another copy, unresolved V genes account for less than half of the shortfall, and the remainder is unexplained. The DNA gave D and trimming, while V, J and clone size come from that table. The sample contains almost 200,000 clones, 70% to 90% of them found a single time. Approximately 2.4% of the sample rests with the top ten.

In total, approximately 700 healthy bone marrow donors made up the cohort. At the time of sampling, every cohort member was nominally healthy, though immune exposures that went unrecorded were likely present. The donor was CMV seronegative and belonged to the group of around 400 seronegative cohort members. Every donor gave a peripheral blood sample, and the peripheral blood mononuclear cells from that sample were used for TCR beta sequencing. The Qiagen DNeasy Blood Extraction Kit was used to extract genomic DNA from the blood cell samples. Regarding this clone: No cognate antigen has been identified for it. There are no base qualities to consult, and no much larger clone falls within one base.

Reading from cysteine to phenylalanine, the CDR3 counts 16 amino acids. Here the CDR3 DNA is all that survives: 48 bases in frame from base 1. V sheds 6 bases and J sheds 1 base, leaving 18 bases between their ends. The germline V gene gives CDR1 as SGHTA and CDR2 as FQGNSA. Recombination joined TRBV7-2 with TRBJ1-1; possibly the D gene is TRBD1, per 6 matching bases. The specimen was PBMCs. This receptor was identified in a woman aged 50 to 60 in good health and CMV-seronegative. The DNA sequence is as follows: TGTGCCAGCAGTTTCGGTGTCGCAGGGGCGAACACTGAAGCTTTCTTT. Translation gives CASSFGVAGANTEAFF.